This T cell receptor beta chain was profiled in a study of blood T cell repertoires in COVID-19. Across the study: The United States, Italy and Spain supplied acute and convalescent COVID-19 samples.

CDR3 length: 14 amino acids. Germline assignment: CDR1 KGHSH and CDR2 LQKENI. Trimming took 4 bases from V and 5 from J; bases not matched to a gene: 7. Some clones are missing from TCRdb's copy, which holds only in-frame ones; the method was immunoSEQ multiplex PCR. The sample shows roughly 11,000 clones, approximately 89% of them seen only once. This clone was seen just once. The receptor's source is a human donor in a cohort sampled during active COVID-19. V gene TRBV18 combines with J gene TRBJ2-5; TRBD2 aligns across 7 bases. The specimen sequenced was peripheral blood. The chain's CDR3 is CASSLGGRRETQYF. CDR3 DNA sequence: TGTGCCAGCTCACTGGGAGGGAGAAGGGAGACCCAGTACTTC.